Listed below are T cell receptor beta chains from one sample, sequenced in a study of cytomegalovirus exposure and HLA in healthy donors. Here immunoSEQ multiplex PCR was the method, and the copy in TCRdb shows in-frame clones only, minus some. The table includes 200,000 to 250,000 clones, around nine tenths detected once. The source material was PBMCs. These receptors originate from a woman in her late teens or twenties in good health and CMV-seronegative. Both conserved end residues are part of each CDR3. The D gene is left open where the match is weak. Clone size is not always given. Where it is, it says once, few, many or a class for expanded clones.

v_call	clone_size	j_call	d_call	cdr3_aa	cdr3_nt
TRBV7-9	.	TRBJ2-7	TRBD2	CASSPSLSGSPFTEQYF	TGTGCCAGCAGCCCGAGCCTTAGCGGGAGCCCTTTTACGGAGCAGTACTTC
TRBV5-1	.	TRBJ2-5	TRBD2	CASSLEAGVSETQYF	TGCGCCAGCAGCTTGGAAGCGGGAGTAAGCGAGACCCAGTACTTC
TRBV5-6	many	TRBJ1-1	.	CASSLVPGSAEAFF	TGTGCCAGCAGCTTGGTGCCAGGGTCGGCTGAAGCTTTCTTT
TRBV5-4	.	TRBJ2-7	.	CASSLGQGRNEQYF	TGTGCCAGCAGCTTGGGGCAGGGAAGGAACGAGCAGTACTTC
TRBV7-9	.	TRBJ2-7	.	CASSLNSYEQYF	TGTGCCAGCAGCTTAAACAGTTACGAGCAGTACTTC
TRBV30	.	TRBJ2-2	TRBD1	CAWSQTGTGELFF	TGTGCCTGGAGCCAGACAGGGACCGGGGAGCTGTTTTTT
TRBV28	.	TRBJ1-1	.	CASSLYQDSNTEAFF	TGTGCCAGCAGTTTATATCAGGATTCGAACACTGAAGCTTTCTTT
TRBV9	.	TRBJ2-3	.	CASSVGGVADTQYF	TGTGCCAGCAGCGTAGGGGGGGTGGCAGATACGCAGTATTTT
TRBV19	.	TRBJ1-6	TRBD1	CASSVTGDGSPLHF	TGTGCCAGTAGTGTAACAGGGGACGGTTCACCCCTCCACTTT
TRBV5-4	.	TRBJ2-5	TRBD2	CASSVRTSGLQETQYF	TGTGCCAGCAGCGTCCGGACTAGCGGGTTACAAGAGACCCAGTACTTC
TRBV28	.	TRBJ2-7	TRBD2	CASSATGLAGGGATYEQYF	TGTGCCAGCAGTGCAACGGGACTAGCGGGAGGGGGTGCCACCTACGAGCAGTACTTC
TRBV7-9	.	TRBJ1-1	.	CASSATPRVNTEAFF	TGTGCCAGCAGCGCCACTCCCCGGGTGAACACTGAAGCTTTCTTT
TRBV28	.	TRBJ1-4	.	CASSPNAGNEKLFF	TGTGCCAGCAGCCCTAACGCAGGAAATGAAAAACTGTTTTTT
TRBV5-1	.	TRBJ1-2	.	CASSLTQGIMYGYTF	TGCGCCAGCAGCTTGACACAGGGTATTATGTATGGCTACACCTTC
TRBV7-9	.	TRBJ1-1	TRBD1	CASSLLKGAGNTEAFF	TGTGCCAGCAGCTTGCTTAAGGGGGCGGGGAACACTGAAGCTTTCTTT
TRBV6-5	.	TRBJ2-7	TRBD2	CASSLAREDPAYEQYF	TGTGCCAGCAGTTTGGCGCGGGAGGACCCTGCCTACGAGCAGTACTTC
TRBV10-2	.	TRBJ2-7	.	CASSQGIGYEQYF	TGCGCCAGCAGTCAGGGGATAGGCTACGAGCAGTACTTC
TRBV19	.	TRBJ1-5	TRBD1	CASSVTGFMAQHF	TGTGCCAGTAGTGTGACAGGGTTCATGGCCCAGCATTTT
TRBV10-2	.	TRBJ2-3	TRBD2	CASTLAGGDTQYF	TGCGCCAGTACCCTAGCGGGGGGAGATACGCAGTATTTT
TRBV6-4	.	TRBJ1-1	TRBD1	CASRIGTGTNTEAFF	TGTGCCAGCAGGATTGGGACAGGGACGAACACTGAAGCTTTCTTT
TRBV10-1	.	TRBJ2-7	TRBD2	CASSESSRGGYEQYF	TGCGCCAGCAGTGAGAGCAGTCGGGGGGGCTACGAGCAGTACTTC
TRBV7-9	.	TRBJ1-4	.	CASSGSGGREKLFF	TGTGCCAGCAGCGGGAGCGGTGGCCGGGAAAAACTGTTTTTT
TRBV5-6	.	TRBJ2-1	TRBD2	CASSLPTSGSVNEQFF	TGTGCCAGCAGCCTCCCGACTAGCGGGAGTGTAAATGAGCAGTTCTTC
TRBV28	.	TRBJ2-7	TRBD2	CASRPGTSGRPRYYEQYF	TGTGCCAGCAGACCAGGGACTAGCGGGAGACCCCGCTACTACGAGCAGTACTTC
TRBV30	.	TRBJ1-2	TRBD1	CAWSADPGGGGYTF	TGTGCCTGGAGTGCCGACCCAGGGGGAGGTGGCTACACCTTC
TRBV9	.	TRBJ1-2	.	CASSAGLQGGGYGYTF	TGTGCCAGCAGCGCCGGCCTACAGGGCGGTGGGTATGGCTACACCTTC
TRBV5-1	.	TRBJ2-5	TRBD2	CASMWPSGIRGETQYF	TGCGCCAGCATGTGGCCTAGCGGGATTCGGGGGGAGACCCAGTACTTC